This is a list of T cell receptor beta chains from one sample in a study of cytomegalovirus exposure and HLA in healthy donors. Sequencing was performed with immunoSEQ multiplex PCR; in TCRdb, only in-frame clones are kept and a portion is missing. The table includes 80,000 to 100,000 clones, 81% detected once. The sequenced sample was PBMCs. The receptor source for this set is a man aged 35-49 years in good health and CMV-seropositive. Each CDR3 is given with its conserved first and last residue.

>TRBV6-5
CASRHRADTGELFF
>TRBV7-6
CASSLGGTFLYF
>TRBV25-1
CASSEPGMETQYF
>TRBV6-5
CASTEQQGEQFF
>TRBV7-9
CSSSFGTSGSTDTQYF
>TRBV4-1
CASSQARQGAGETQYF
>TRBV7-8
CASSLDPASEQYF
>TRBV4-1
CASSQGGTNYNEQFF
>TRBV5-8
CASSLIRAYEQYF
>TRBV7-9
CASSPRAGTGVTQAFF
>TRBV7-3
CASSLNGGRVATEAFF
>TRBV5-4
CASSSSGTGVHTGELFF
>TRBV7-2
CASSSTTSAVEQFF
>TRBV6-5
CASSAPGGNTEAFF
>TRBV7-9
CASSLSTTLEQFF